This note documents a single TCR beta chain sequence. The antigen this receptor binds is unknown. The input lacks base qualities; no much larger clone sits a single base away. Distinct nucleotide sequences in the sample also encode this CDR3. The data derive from a study of beta chain features in type 1 diabetes (dated by TCRdb to the late 2010s). Regarding the study in general: No differences in mean age, gender distribution, total cell number or subset yield were found between patients and healthy donors. The study compared the TCRB repertoires of sorted circulating CD4+ T cell subsets in recently diagnosed type 1 diabetes patients with those in matched healthy donors. Regulatory and stem cell-like memory subsets were obtained from only 8 patients and about eight healthy donors, while naive and central memory subsets were obtained from all 28 donors. Across all samples, approximately 100 million sorted cells were examined, and cell number per subset correlated strongly with RNA yield. Here is what the overall study found, with its caveats: Patients with type 1 diabetes made fewer insertions and deleted more nucleotides at VDJ recombination sites, implying thymic rearrangement abnormalities. Because cDNA was sequenced instead of genomic DNA, highly expressing activated cells could be over-represented, though the groups showed no difference in activation or CD3 levels. The naive, central memory and regulatory TCRB repertoires appeared to resemble one another more closely among patients than among healthy donors. PCR may preferentially amplify shorter templates, but because patient and control samples were amplified and corrected together, any resulting skew would affect both groups equally. Type 1 diabetes patients showed a moderate but significant shortening of TCRB CDR3 length in all four CD4+ subsets. Only small numbers of individuals were included in the HLA sub-analyses, which left unresolved whether HLA type had any influence on TCRB rearrangement.

Based on the germline V gene, the CDR1 and CDR2 sequences are SGHTA and FQGTGA. Relative to germline, V is 2 bases shorter and J is 5 bases shorter, with 12 bases between their ends. Including cysteine and phenylalanine, the CDR3 has 14 amino acids. The DNA shown is the 42-base CDR3, in frame from base 1. Each donor gave one peripheral blood draw, averaging about 100 mL, which was collected into heparinised tubes. Using a panel that included CD45RO, CCR7, CD25, CD127, CD95 and CD27, naive, central memory, regulatory and stem cell-like memory CD4+ T cells were sorted on a BD FACSAria II. Purity was above 95% for every sorted population. PBMCs were separated immediately by Lymphoprep density gradient centrifugation and were stained directly, without being cultured. So that batch effects would be minimized, each experiment stained and sorted samples in pairs, pairing one healthy donor with one patient.

The entire amount of isolated RNA was reverse transcribed using the High Capacity cDNA Reverse Transcription Kit, so the sequenced TCRB transcripts were expressed ones. Deep immunoSEQ sequencing was applied to naive, central memory and regulatory T cell samples, giving an average of about 3.8 million total reads per sample. After sorted cells were lysed in RLT buffer, RNA was extracted with DNase-treated RNeasy Micro or Mini kits, with the choice depending on cell number. To prevent cross-contamination, each cell subset was processed individually, whereas patient and healthy donor samples were processed jointly. The immunoSEQ multiplex PCR was used to amplify TCRB sequences from cDNA, yielding 87-bp fragments that span the CDR3 region. Sequencing of the amplicons was done on the Illumina HiSeq platform. The authors' analysis ran thus. PCR bias was corrected computationally using synthetic template baselines, and reads within Hamming distance 2 were collapsed, with unmergeable singletons discarded. Reads were aligned to IMGT to assign V, D and J genes, CDR3 length, and insertions or deletions at six rearrangement sites. Clonotype counts were normalized to sorted cell number within each subset before computing true diversity and Gini coefficients with the tcR R package. The overlap coefficient, calculated on TCRB nucleotide sequences, was used to quantify repertoire sharing. TCRdb retrieved this table from immuneACCESS and kept in-frame rearrangements only. Not all clones are present; in checked studies, unresolved V genes account for under half, and no reason is known for the remainder. V and J calls plus clone size are reproduced from that table; the DNA served to infer D and trimming. The table for this sample lists 150,000 to 190,000 clones; approximately 12% of them were counted only once. The ten largest account for approximately 2% of the sample.

This TCR derives from a man aged 18 to 30 in good health. Here the chain combines TRBV7-3 and TRBJ2-5; 5 matching bases give a weak D call of TRBD2. The sequenced sample consisted of central memory CD4+ T cells from blood. The CDR3 has the sequence CASSLRGRGETQYF. The DNA is as follows: TGTGCCAGCAGCTTACGCGGCAGAGGGGAGACCCAGTACTTC.